The sequence of this T cell receptor (beta chain) was determined in a study of blood T cells in healthy people across ages. Study conclusions and caveats: A roughly linear fall in TCR beta diversity per million T cells was seen with increasing age.

Donors ranged from roughly 6 to 95 years old and were healthy Caucasians in Russia. Extracted total RNA amounted to at least 5.5 micrograms for each sample. A second PCR of 7 to 11 cycles used a sample-barcoded 5' primer and a J-beta primer mix. Each cDNA molecule was tagged by a template-switch adaptor that had 12 random nucleotides. TCRdb ran MiXCR on the 5' RACE reads and lists one entry per CDR3 protein. The data contain 1.5 million to 2 million distinct CDR3 sequences, approximately 50% of them singletons. As regards this clonotype: Its target is unknown.

This TCR was recovered from a woman between 35 and 50 years old in good health. The sample comprised blood.

The CDR3 nucleotides read TGCGCCAGCAGCCAAGATGGAGAGGGGTATGAAGATACGCAGTATTTT. It is translated as CASSQDGEGYEDTQYF. The V and J genes are TRBV4-3 and TRBJ2-3; the D gene could be TRBD1 or TRBD2 (5 bases each). V dropped 0 bases and J dropped 5 bases, with 15 bases sitting between them. In germline, CDR1 is LGHNA, CDR2 YSLEER. The CDR3 is made up of 16 amino acids.